A single sample gave rise to the 32 T cell receptor beta chains below, sequenced in a study of T cells in Graves' hyperthyroidism and ophthalmopathy. RNA transcripts provided the source from which TCR beta CDR3 regions were amplified. During a first-round RT-PCR of the TCR CDR3, the HTBI primer set was used. TCRdb fed the multiplex PCR reads into MiXCR, producing one record per CDR3 protein. This sample yields approximately 600,000 distinct CDR3 sequences, of which roughly 14% are seen a single time; 4.3% belongs to the top ten. The sequencing input was blood. These receptors originate from a woman aged 40 to 50 with Graves' ophthalmopathy.

This clonotype was counted at least ten times. V is TRBV6-1 and J is TRBJ1-1, with 7 bases aligning to TRBD1. V lost 7 bases, J lost 1 base, and 6 bases stayed unmatched. The CDR3 extends over 14 amino acids. From germline, CDR1 is MNHNS and CDR2 SASEGT. The chain's CDR3 is CASTPGGWNTEAFF. In nucleotides, the CDR3 is TGTGCCAGCACCCCAGGGGGATGGAACACTGAAGCTTTCTTT.

This clonotype has ten or more counts. This chain connects TRBV19 to TRBJ2-5, with 8 positions matching TRBD1. The CDR3 totals 14 residues. The germline V gene encodes CDR1 LNHDA and CDR2 SQIVND (reference sequence). V was pared by 3 bases and J by 5 bases, with 5 bases of the junction left unmatched. Written as DNA, the CDR3 is TGTGCCAGTAGTATCGGACAGGGCCACGAGACCCAGTACTTC. Translating gives CASSIGQGHETQYF.

This chain uses TRBV29-1 with TRBJ1-1; TRBD1 might be the D (6 bases). Between the trimmed V and J ends, which lost 7 bases and 1 base, there was a span of 16 bases. Per the germline V gene, CDR1 is SQVTM and CDR2 is ANQGSEA. The length of the CDR3 is 14 residues. This CDR3 reads CSDPGVTWNTEAFF. The CDR3 bases are TGCAGCGACCCAGGGGTGACTTGGAACACTGAAGCTTTCTTT. Filled out from reference TRBV29-1 and TRBJ1-1, the complete variable domain reads SAVISQKPSRDICQRGTSLTIQCQVDSQVTMMFWYRQQPGQSLTLIATANQGSEATYESGFVIDKFPISRPNLTFSTLTVSNMSPEDSSIYLCSDPGVTWNTEAFFGQGTRLTVV.

This clonotype was detected a few times. The chain joins TRBV7-8 to TRBJ2-7; TRBD2 aligns across 9 bases. This CDR3 has 15 residues. J gave up 3 bases and V 2 bases, and 5 bases lay outside the gene matches. Germline CDR1 SGHVS, CDR2 FQNEAQ. CDR3 bases: TGTGCCAGCAGCTTAACGGATAGCGGGGGCTACGAGCAGTACTTC. The encoded protein is CASSLTDSGGYEQYF.

This clonotype was recorded at least ten times. The chain has TRBV20-1 and TRBJ1-1, with TRBD1 identical over 7 bases. The CDR3 extends over 13 amino acids. Germline CDR1 is DFQATT and CDR2 is SNEGSKA (reference sequence). Trimming removed 4 bases from V and 4 bases from J; junction bases left unmatched: 6. Here the CDR3 DNA reads TGCAGTGCTAAGACAGGGAGGGTCACTGAAGCTTTCTTT. This codes for CSAKTGRVTEAFF.

This clonotype has at least ten counts. V gene TRBV24-1 combines with J gene TRBJ2-4; 9 bases match TRBD1. The CDR3 has 15 amino acids. The V gene's germline CDR1 is KGHDR and CDR2 SFDVKD. J gave up 7 bases and V 4 bases, and 7 bases lay outside the gene matches. DNA of the CDR3: TGTGCCACCAGTGACTCGGGACAGGGAAGGAACATTCAGTACTTC. As protein: CATSDSGQGRNIQYF.

This clonotype was seen many times. V and J are TRBV5-1 and TRBJ1-2; a possible D gene is TRBD1 (6 bases). Germline values: CDR1 SGHRS, CDR2 YFSETQ. The CDR3 covers 13 residues. V lost 7 bases and J 8 bases, leaving 18 bases between the germline ends. CDR3 protein: CASAAKQGDGYTF. The DNA for the CDR3 is TGCGCCAGCGCTGCTAAACAGGGAGACGGCTACACCTTC.

In its sample, this clonotype was seen many times. This chain links TRBV30 with TRBJ1-5, with D tentatively TRBD1 (6 bases). The CDR3 totals 14 residues. CDR1 and CDR2 from the germline V gene are GTSNPN and SVGIG (reference sequence). Trimming removed 5 bases at V and 4 bases at J, with 15 bases between. The CDR3 DNA follows: TGTGCCTGGTCCACAGGGCGCGGAAATCAGCCCCAGCATTTT. Translated, it gives CAWSTGRGNQPQHF. Complete variable domain (other parts from reference TRBV30 and TRBJ1-5): SQTIHQWPATLVQPVGSPLSLECTVEGTSNPNLYWYRQAAGRGLQLLFYSVGIGQISSEVPQNLSASRPQDRQFILSSKKLLLSDSGFYLCAWSTGRGNQPQHFGDGTRLSIL.

This clonotype showed up many times. The chain uses TRBV29-1 and TRBJ2-5; TRBD1 matches at 10 bases. CDR3 length: 12 residues. Germline V gene sequence: CDR1 SQVTM, CDR2 ANQGSEA. The V and J ends lost 7 bases and 5 bases, in that order; junction bases with no gene match: 4. The CDR3: CSADRGRETQYF. In DNA form, the CDR3 reads TGCAGCGCTGACAGGGGGCGGGAGACCCAGTACTTC.

This clonotype was detected a few times. Mismatch with germline at one junction end may stem from a read error. The chain has TRBV11-2 and TRBJ1-2; D gene unclear. CDR3 length: 12 amino acids. CDR1 SGHAT and CDR2 FQNNGV come from the germline V gene. The CDR3 nucleotides read TGTGTCAGCAGCCTAGCTCACTATGGCTACACCTTC. Encoded protein: CVSSLAHYGYTF.

This clonotype was detected ten times or more. The chain combines TRBV6-5 with TRBJ2-3; 11 bases are a match to TRBD2. J gave up 6 bases and V 2 bases, and 7 bases lay outside the gene matches. Germline CDR1 reads MNHEY; CDR2 reads SVGAGI. The CDR3 length is 16 residues. This CDR3 is CASSYGLAGGPDTQYF. The CDR3 DNA is TGTGCCAGCAGTTACGGCCTAGCGGGAGGACCCGATACGCAGTATTTT.

This rearrangement joins TRBV7-9 to TRBJ2-7; D possibly uses TRBD1 or TRBD2 (5 bases each). V dropped 2 bases and J dropped 3 bases, with 11 bases sitting between them. CDR3 length equals 14 residues. Germline V gene data show CDR1 as SEHNR and CDR2 as FQNEAQ (reference sequence). The DNA of the CDR3 is TGTGCCAGCAGCTTACCCCGGGGCCACTACGAGCAGTACTTC. This codes for CASSLPRGHYEQYF.

This clonotype was detected ten times or more. This sequence joins TRBV20-1 and TRBJ1-1; the D is unclear. The CDR3 extends over 11 amino acids. CDR1 is DFQATT, CDR2 SNEGSKA, per germline (reference sequence). The ends were cut back, 0 bases at V and 5 bases at J, with 4 bases in the middle. This CDR3 is CSARDLTEAFF. The CDR3 region has the DNA TGCAGTGCTAGAGATTTGACTGAAGCTTTCTTT.

In this sample, this clonotype turned up many times. The rearrangement links TRBV20-1 to TRBJ1-2, with a possible D match to TRBD1 (5 bases). Trimming took 1 base from V and 4 from J, leaving 16 bases between them. CDR3 length equals 15 residues. In germline, CDR1 is DFQATT, CDR2 SNEGSKA (reference sequence). The CDR3: CSARALVGELYGYTF. Written as DNA, the CDR3 is TGCAGTGCTAGAGCTTTAGTAGGGGAGCTCTATGGCTACACCTTC.

This clonotype was found many times. The rearrangement uses TRBV6-2 or TRBV6-3 and TRBJ2-7; the match to TRBD1 covers 11 bases. Germline CDR1 is MNHEY and CDR2 is SVGEGT. J was trimmed by 7 bases and V by 4 bases; bases with no gene match: 9. This CDR3 has 15 residues. This chain's CDR3 is CASSSSGTGGNEQYF. CDR3 sequence (DNA): TGTGCCAGCAGTTCCTCCGGGACAGGGGGGAATGAGCAGTACTTC.

This clonotype was counted ten times or more. The V call is TRBV6-1, the J call TRBJ1-1; D might be TRBD1 (6 bases). Germline CDR1 and CDR2: MNHNS and SASEGT. The CDR3 is 13 residues long. V lost 6 bases and J 3 bases, leaving 11 bases between the germline ends. The CDR3 bases are TGTGCCAGCAGACAGGGAAAGGACACTGAAGCTTTCTTT. Protein: CASRQGKDTEAFF.

V is TRBV19 and J is TRBJ2-7, with a possible D match to TRBD2 (5 bases). The germline V and J ends were trimmed by 3 bases and 0 bases, with 9 bases remaining between them. Germline-derived CDR1 and CDR2 are LNHDA and SQIVND (reference sequence). The CDR3 runs 14 residues. CDR3 sequence: CASSMWERSYEQYF. DNA of the CDR3: TGTGCCAGTAGTATGTGGGAGCGCTCCTACGAGCAGTACTTC.

This clonotype was seen ten or more times. The V and J genes are TRBV12-3 or TRBV12-4 and TRBJ1-5; D gene uncertain. V dropped 5 bases and J dropped 7 bases, with 12 bases sitting between them. This CDR3 has 13 amino acids. The CDR3 region has the DNA TGTGCCAGCAGTCCCCGGTTCTTCCAGCCCCAGCATTTT. The encoded protein is CASSPRFFQPQHF.

The V and J genes are TRBV7-9 and TRBJ2-7, with TRBD2 matching over 12 bases. This CDR3 contains 15 residues. The germline V gene has CDR1 SEHNR and CDR2 FQNEAQ (reference sequence). The ends lost 6 bases at V and 4 bases at J; junction bases unmatched: 7. In nucleotides, the CDR3 is TGTGCCAGCAGTCTGACTAGCGGGAGTCAGTACGAGCAGTACTTC. It is translated as CASSLTSGSQYEQYF.

This clonotype was seen repeatedly, ten times or more. The chain recombines TRBV6-5 with TRBJ1-1; the D gene is possibly TRBD1 (6 bases). The CDR3 length is 15 residues. Trimming removed 5 bases from V and 5 bases from J, with 18 bases in between. Germline lookup yields CDR1 MNHEY and CDR2 SVGAGI. Here the CDR3 DNA reads TGTGCCAGCAGTCACGCTGCGCCAGGGGTTACTGAAGCTTTCTTT. Translation gives CASSHAAPGVTEAFF.

This clonotype was seen repeatedly, ten times or more. The chain uses TRBV6-1 and TRBJ2-5, with D perhaps TRBD1 (5 bases). The V gene lost 6 bases and the J gene lost 5 bases, with 16 bases spanning the gap. The CDR3 spans 14 residues. Germline CDR1 MNHNS, CDR2 SASEGT. CDR3 in amino acids: CASSLTGPGETQYF. The CDR3 nucleotides are TGTGCCAGCAGCCTCACGGGCCCAGGGGAGACCCAGTACTTC.

This clonotype was counted many times. This sequence joins TRBV28 and TRBJ1-1; D is uncertain. V was shortened by 2 bases and J by 7 bases, with 8 bases between the two germline ends. This CDR3 comprises 12 residues. Germline CDR1 and CDR2: MDHEN and SYDVKM. The CDR3 sequence: CASSLGQLEAFF. The CDR3 nucleotides read TGTGCCAGCAGTTTAGGGCAGCTTGAAGCTTTCTTT. Together with reference TRBV28 and TRBJ1-1, the CDR3 gives the full variable domain: DVKVTQSSRYLVKRTGEKVFLECVQDMDHENMFWYRQDPGLGLRLIYFSYDVKMKEKGDIPEGYSVSREKKERFSLILESASTNQTSMYLCASSLGQLEAFFGQGTRLTVV.

This clonotype was picked up many times. The rearrangement links TRBV28 to TRBJ2-2, with 9 bases matching TRBD1. The CDR3 spans 16 residues. Germline V gene lookup returns CDR1 MDHEN and CDR2 SYDVKM. V trimming: 6 bases; J trimming: 3 bases; junction bases outside the gene matches: 8. The CDR3 reads CASRNPGQGDTGELFF. Here the CDR3 DNA reads TGTGCCAGCAGAAACCCGGGACAGGGAGACACCGGGGAGCTGTTTTTT.

This clonotype was detected ten times or more. The chain is built from TRBV27 and TRBJ2-7; 10 bases are a match to TRBD2. Trimming cost V 6 bases and J 6 bases; bases outside gene matches: 11. The CDR3 has 15 residues. Germline CDR1 is MNHEY and CDR2 is SMNVEV (reference sequence). CDR3 sequence: CASRGSGRAYSEQYF. The CDR3, as DNA: TGTGCCAGCAGGGGCAGCGGGAGGGCCTATTCCGAGCAGTACTTC.

The chain joins TRBV6-5 to TRBJ2-7, with D perhaps matching TRBD1 or TRBD2 (5 bases each). The germline gives CDR1 MNHEY, CDR2 SVGAGI. Trimming removed 2 bases at V and 3 bases at J, with 17 bases between. The CDR3 is made up of 16 amino acids. CDR3 in amino acids: CASSYGLPDGGYEQYF. CDR3 in DNA: TGTGCCAGCAGTTACGGGCTTCCCGATGGGGGCTACGAGCAGTACTTC.

This clonotype was counted many times. This rearrangement joins TRBV19 to TRBJ1-5, with unresolved D. Trimming removed 2 bases from V and 1 base from J, with 0 bases in between. This CDR3 is 12 amino acids long. Germline V gene lookup returns CDR1 LNHDA and CDR2 SQIVND (reference sequence). DNA of the CDR3: TGTGCCAGTAGTATAAGCAATCAGCCCCAGCATTTT. This codes for CASSISNQPQHF. Full variable domain (missing parts from reference TRBV19 and TRBJ1-5): DGGITQSPKYLFRKEGQNVTLSCEQNLNHDAMYWYRQDPGQGLRLIYYSQIVNDFQKGDIAEGYSVSREKKESFPLTVTSAQKNPTAFYLCASSISNQPQHFGDGTRLSIL.

Of note for this clonotype: A much bigger clone sits one base away, suggesting this may be a read error. The V and J genes are TRBV29-1 and TRBJ2-7; the D gene is possibly TRBD1 (6 bases). Germline loops: CDR1 SQVTM, CDR2 ANQGSEA. The CDR3 sequence is 12 residues long. V was cut by 6 bases and J by 4 bases, with 13 bases left in between. This chain's CDR3 is CSVAWTDYEQYF. As DNA, the CDR3 is TGCAGCGTGGCCTGGACAGATTACGAGCAGTACTTC.

This clonotype came up many times. J is TRBJ2-7 and V is TRBV27; 8 bases line up with TRBD1. CDR3 length: 15 residues. After removal of 7 bases from V and 3 bases from J, the junction contained 11 bases not matched to a gene. From germline, CDR1 is MNHEY and CDR2 SMNVEV (reference sequence). CDR3 protein: CASKTTGGRYYEQYF. The CDR3 nucleotides read TGTGCCAGCAAGACCACAGGGGGTAGGTACTACGAGCAGTACTTC.

This clonotype occurred many times. This chain uses TRBV12-3 or TRBV12-4 with TRBJ1-5; D is uncertain. The CDR3 extends over 11 amino acids. The ends were cut back, 6 bases at V and 11 bases at J, with 11 bases in the middle. The CDR3 region is CASSRPGAQHF. As DNA, the CDR3 is TGTGCCAGCAGCCGCCCTGGAGCCCAGCATTTT.

The count of this clonotype is one. The chain couples TRBV18 to TRBJ2-5; maybe TRBD1 (6 bases). CDR1 and CDR2 from the germline V gene are KGHSH and LQKENI. This CDR3 is built from 16 residues. The V gene lost 0 bases and the J gene lost 5 bases, with 16 bases spanning the gap. The CDR3: CASSPPSRGSRETQYF. The CDR3 region has the DNA TGTGCCAGCTCACCACCAAGCAGGGGAAGTCGTGAGACCCAGTACTTC.

This clonotype came up a few times. The chain couples TRBV28 to TRBJ2-7; D perhaps matches TRBD1 (6 bases). The CDR3 loop spans 15 amino acids. Trimming took 5 bases from V and 3 from J, leaving 17 bases between them. Germline V gene sequence: CDR1 MDHEN, CDR2 SYDVKM. The CDR3 is CASSRRQVFDYEQYF. CDR3 DNA sequence: TGTGCCAGCAGTCGCCGACAGGTATTTGACTACGAGCAGTACTTC. The whole variable domain, filled in from reference TRBV28 and TRBJ2-7, reads DVKVTQSSRYLVKRTGEKVFLECVQDMDHENMFWYRQDPGLGLRLIYFSYDVKMKEKGDIPEGYSVSREKKERFSLILESASTNQTSMYLCASSRRQVFDYEQYFGPGTRLTVT.

In its sample, this clonotype was seen a few times. The V call is TRBV18, the J call TRBJ1-2; D not resolved. The V gene lost 0 bases and the J gene lost 7 bases, with 12 bases spanning the gap. The CDR3 totals 14 residues. Germline assignment: CDR1 KGHSH and CDR2 LQKENI. CDR3 coding DNA: TGTGCCAGCTCACCACCGCTCGGGGTTGCTGGCTACACCTTC. Translated, it gives CASSPPLGVAGYTF. The variable domain in full, completed from reference TRBV18 and TRBJ1-2, reads NAGVMQNPRHLVRRRGQEARLRCSPMKGHSHVYWYRQLPEEGLKFMVYLQKENIIDESGMPKERFSAEFPKEGPSILRIQQVVRGDSAAYFCASSPPLGVAGYTFGSGTRLTVV.